This paragraph covers one T cell receptor beta chain sequence. Its binding antigen is unknown. Base qualities are not provided; no much larger clone lies one nucleotide away. In total, just over 650 healthy bone marrow donors made up the cohort. All cohort members were sampled while nominally healthy, although unrecorded immune exposures were likely present. Of the roughly 670 cohort members, about 270 had a positive CMV serostatus and 352 had a negative one, while no CMV serostatus was recorded for the donor. Every donor gave a peripheral blood sample, and the peripheral blood mononuclear cells from that sample were used for TCR beta sequencing. The Qiagen DNeasy Blood Extraction Kit was used to extract genomic DNA from the blood cell samples. The protocol used for the library was the immunoSEQ multiplex PCR assay. For the multiplex PCR, a mixture combining 60 forward primers for TCR Vbeta segments and 13 reverse primers for TCR Jbeta segments was used. Amplification of the CDR3 region of rearranged TCR beta genes was performed with a multiplex PCR assay on genomic DNA. On the Illumina HiSeq System, the amplified TCR beta libraries were sequenced as 87-base-pair reads. As for the original processing: Across the roughly 600 repertoires, a later analysis counted about 81 million unique TCR beta chains, some 11 million of which were shared by at least two donors. Raw reads were error-corrected and collapsed into unique sequences with a nearest-neighbor algorithm that merged closely related sequences to remove PCR and sequencing errors. Alignment of CDR3 sequences to IMGT reference sequences was used to assign V, D and J gene segments. For a sequence to be retained, at least a six-nucleotide match to both a V gene segment and a J gene segment was required. A rearrangement was called productive if the CDR3 had no stop codons and remained in frame with V and J, and every other rearrangement was called non-productive. Following IMGT convention, CDR3 was defined as the stretch from the second conserved V-encoded cysteine to the conserved J-encoded phenylalanine. The earlier analysis of about 610 of the donors excluded any sequence lacking an unambiguous match to a single V gene segment. An earlier analysis of 500 to 700 of the donors classified V segments as functional when productive rearrangements were above 56.7% and as segregating when the standard deviation between donors was above 5%. To diagnose cytomegalovirus status from the catalog of TCR beta chain sequences, a statistical classification framework was built. A later analysis assigned V and J genes by comparing TCR nucleotide sequences with IMGT/GENE-DB human TR gene sequences. A later analysis assigned CDR3 sequences and most-parsimonious VDJ recombination scenarios with the TCRdist pipeline. A later analysis defined each TCR beta chain by its CDR3 amino acid sequence plus V-gene family, and excluded reads lacking a unique V-gene family. A later analysis removed 500 to 650 highly shared, low-generation-probability nucleotide sequences to deal with suspected cross-contamination and a sequencing artifact. A later analysis calculated a clonal expansion index for each public chain from normalized within-repertoire ranks of inferred template counts. In a later analysis, generation probabilities were computed with a VDJ recombination model fitted to out-of-frame rearrangements, and the resulting probabilities were checked against IGoR. In a later analysis, TCR-TCR, TCR-HLA and TCR-CMV co-occurrence was scored with hypergeometric tests, and a repertoire-size bias correction was applied to TCR pairs. False discovery rates were estimated in a later analysis by permuting HLA or CMV assignments 20 times. In a later analysis, co-occurring TCRs were grouped using DBSCAN, with TCRdist sequence similarity added in when clustering inside HLA-allele-positive subsets. Repertoires with fewer than 30,000 or more than 120,000 public chains were left out of co-occurrence clustering, as were five repertoires with anomalous nucleotide sharing. TCRdb stores this immuneACCESS table with in-frame sequences only. Part of the clones is absent; in the studies checked, under half of the shortfall reflects unresolved V genes, and no reason is known for the rest. V, J and clone size derive from that table, while D and trimming were established from the DNA sequence. The sample has about 160,000 clones on record, roughly 80% of them singletons. Clones ranked in the top ten supply 3.5% of the sample.

The sample belongs to a study of cytomegalovirus exposure and HLA in healthy donors listed by TCRdb under 2017. As for the study more broadly: An earlier analysis of roughly 500 of the donors reported 250 to 300 Gb of sequence data and roughly 100 million unique TCR beta sequences from 150 million to 200 million T cells. About 300 gigabases of sequencing data and approximately 93 million unique TCR sequences were included in an early release covering roughly 600 HLA-typed donors. The genetic ancestry cluster associated with self-reported Caucasian donors included 81% of the approximately 400 genotyped donors. The study aimed to test whether signatures of past pathogen exposure could be identified by cataloging public T cell receptors. The study used immunosequencing to profile the T cell repertoires of approximately 690 subjects and linked those repertoires to cytomegalovirus serostatus. A separate validation cohort of roughly 130 different subjects was used in addition to the approximately 670-subject first cohort. To predict cytomegalovirus infection status, the study combined high-throughput TCR immunosequencing, statistical association of individual TCRs with disease status, and machine learning. To study patterns of TCR occurrence, a later analysis re-analyzed previously published TCR beta repertoires from 600 to 750 donors and added high-resolution HLA genotyping. The later analysis used no new phenotypic data to find candidate immune exposures, relying instead on TCR beta sequences and their occurrence across donors. An earlier analysis of around 580 of the donors used high-throughput TCR beta sequencing to judge whether each TCR beta V gene segment behaved as functional or pseudogenic. Donor age, sex, ethnicity and CMV serostatus were compiled together with the repertoire data. Genome-wide SNP genotypes for about 60% of the roughly 700 donors were used in a later genetic analysis, which treated that subset as a discovery cohort. All discovery cohort repertoires had been generated using a single sequencing platform. HLA typing included class I and class II loci at four-digit resolution. Typing coverage varied by locus: roughly 629-640 donors for A, B, C, DRB1 and DQB1; more than 500 for DQA1; approximately 610 for DPA1; approximately 490 for DPB1. Because of strong linkage in the cohort, roughly five DR-DQ haplotypes were treated as single units for association and clustering. Across approximately 420 genotyped donors of the cohort, an average of about 240,000 unique TCR beta nucleotide sequences per donor were sequenced, and approximately 17% of those sequences were non-productive.

The CDR3 runs 13 residues from the cysteine to the phenylalanine. Here the CDR3 DNA is all that survives: 39 bases in frame from base 1. Cut back by 3 bases and 9 bases, the V and J ends lie 12 bases apart. Per the germline V gene, MDHEN is the CDR1 and SYDVKM is the CDR2. Beyond this particular receptor, the publication reports: Only TCR beta chains were sequenced in this cohort, and the absence of alpha or paired-chain data limited detectable features. Compared with the approximately 670-donor mean, donors in an Asian-associated ancestry cluster had fewer N-insertions in productive TCRs, according to a later genetic analysis. It was suggested by the authors that the approach could potentially be generalized to other disease states and immunological phenotypes. The study gave a list of under 200 TCR beta chains associated with cytomegalovirus. The classifier was reported to diagnose cytomegalovirus status with high specificity and sensitivity in both the original and validation cohorts. A later analysis found that TCR association rates varied across HLA loci, with DRB1 alleles showing the most associated TCRs and HLA-C alleles the fewest. Correlated functional status among segregating V segments might be attributable to linkage disequilibrium, but an unknown experimental factor could not be ruled out. Most TCR sequences were observed very rarely across donors, whereas some public TCRs were present in many individuals. In a later analysis, 15,000 to 20,000 TCR beta sequences were associated with specific HLA alleles at a false discovery rate of 0.05. Because counts were too low, about 15 rarely observed V segments, including chromosome 9 orphons, were left out of the earlier analysis of about 620 of the donors. When HLA alleles, especially DR and DQ, strongly co-occurred, TCR associations were difficult to assign to individual alleles. Compared with equally common non-associated chains, HLA-associated TCR beta chains in a later analysis were more clonally expanded and had lower generation probabilities. Because the 87-base-pair reads could not distinguish some IMGT-functional V segments, including TRBV6-2 and TRBV6-3, those segments were excluded. According to a later analysis, most CMV-associated TCR beta chains appeared to be HLA-restricted, and the HLA associations seemed to be driven largely by CMV exposure. A few of the identified cytomegalovirus-associated TCR beta chains were confirmed in vitro to be specific for cytomegalovirus antigens. Sequencing depth was assumed to be roughly uniform across donors in the presence/absence analyses, though that assumption may not hold. Because some donors lacked HLA typing at each locus, the association tests relied only on the typed subset. For the cohort, immune exposure information was limited to CMV serostatus. Several of the top co-occurrence clusters appeared to be linked to parvovirus B19, influenza, CMV and Epstein-Barr virus, according to a later analysis. In an earlier analysis of some 500 of the donors, most TCR beta V segments were observed in productive rearrangements about 87% or about 30% of the time, broadly matching IMGT annotations. A further reported finding was that TCR beta sequences accurately predicted the HLA-A and HLA-B alleles for most subjects in the first cohort. A later genetic analysis associated a missense DCLRE1C variant with V-gene and J-gene trimming of TCR beta chains, and an independent cohort replicated the association. The sequencing pipeline was judged likely to have produced a cluster of highly shared sequence variants as a technical artifact.

The sample was PBMCs. This TCR came from a human donor in good health. The chain joins TRBV28 to TRBJ2-1; TRBD2 could be the D gene, as 5 bases match. The sequenced DNA is TGTGCCAGCAGTTTTTCAGCACGGGGTGAGCAGTTCTTC. Translated, it reads CASSFSARGEQFF.